Listed below are T cell receptor beta chains from one sample, sequenced in a study of CD8+ T cells in alopecia areata. Profiled with immunoSEQ multiplex PCR; TCRdb holds only in-frame clones, not every one. This sample has about 160,000 clones; approximately 62% occur once, and the top ten carry approximately 15%. Material: CD4+ T cells sorted from blood, obtained at week 24, from a patient treated with tofacitinib. Receptors originate from a human donor with alopecia areata. Each CDR3 is given with its conserved first and last residue. Fields, in order: J gene, V gene, CDR3 protein.

TRBJ2-5	TRBV29-1	CSVWSGETQYF
TRBJ2-2	TRBV9	CASSVEGRADGELFF
TRBJ2-1	TRBV30	CAWGGTGDLYNEQFF
TRBJ2-3	TRBV2	CASSETSGSTDTQYF
TRBJ1-4	TRBV7-7	CASSLGGRNEKLFF
TRBJ2-1	TRBV11-1	CASSPPPGGGNEQFF
TRBJ1-5	TRBV30	CAWDRGHQPQHF
TRBJ2-1	TRBV2	CASSELRRVSYNEQFF
TRBJ2-5	TRBV7-3	CASSFGDGETQYF
TRBJ1-5	TRBV27	CASGNRAPGPQHF
TRBJ1-2	TRBV29-1	CSVEERQGSRYGYTF
TRBJ2-7	TRBV6-1	CASSSISHGYEQYF
TRBJ2-3	TRBV19	CASSIARSTDTQYF
TRBJ2-3	TRBV5-1	CASSSRISTDTQYF
TRBJ2-7	TRBV25-1	CASTRDRGDEQYF
TRBJ1-5	TRBV5-6	CASSFYSNQPQHF
TRBJ1-2	TRBV4-1	CASSQVAGTGYGYTF
TRBJ1-3	TRBV7-2	CASSLSSSGNTIYF
TRBJ1-4	TRBV7-6	CASSAQLNEKLFF
TRBJ1-3	TRBV2	CASKTEQGFGNTIYF
TRBJ2-3	TRBV14	CASSQVAGGRTDTQYF
TRBJ1-2	TRBV2	CASLGRTAVRYGYTF
TRBJ2-5	TRBV4-2	CASSQVNQETQYF
TRBJ2-7	TRBV19	CASRFQSDRGEQYF
TRBJ2-1	TRBV5-1	CASSLGRMDEQFF
TRBJ2-3	TRBV30	CAWSSGAGGHKSTQYF
TRBJ2-5	TRBV27	CASSRRRLPQETQYF
TRBJ1-2	TRBV28	CASSLNYGYTF
TRBJ2-2	TRBV2	CASGASGAGELFF
TRBJ2-3	TRBV29-1	CSVHRDRVSDTQYF